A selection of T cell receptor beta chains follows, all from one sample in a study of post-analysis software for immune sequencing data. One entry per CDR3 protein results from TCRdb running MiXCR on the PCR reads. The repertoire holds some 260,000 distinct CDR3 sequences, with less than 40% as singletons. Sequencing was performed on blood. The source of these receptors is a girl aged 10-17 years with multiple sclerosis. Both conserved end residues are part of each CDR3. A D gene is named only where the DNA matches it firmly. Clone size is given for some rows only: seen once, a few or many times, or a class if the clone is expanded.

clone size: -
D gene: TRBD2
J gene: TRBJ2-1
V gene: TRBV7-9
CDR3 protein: CASSLPGLVSNEQFF
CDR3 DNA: TGTGCCAGCAGCTTACCGGGACTAGTTAGTAATGAGCAGTTCTTC

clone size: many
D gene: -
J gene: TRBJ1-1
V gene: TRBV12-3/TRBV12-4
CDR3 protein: CASSSGRATEAFF
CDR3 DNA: TGTGCCAGCAGTTCGGGCAGGGCCACTGAAGCTTTCTTT

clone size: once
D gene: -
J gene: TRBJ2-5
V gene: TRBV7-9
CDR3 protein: CAGRQGRETQYF
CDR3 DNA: TGTGCCGGCAGGCAGGGTCGAGAGACCCAGTACTTC

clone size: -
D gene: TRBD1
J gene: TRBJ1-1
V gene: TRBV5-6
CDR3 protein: CASSPSGTVLLGRTEAFF
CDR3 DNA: TGTGCCAGCAGCCCATCCGGGACAGTTCTCCTCGGAAGAACTGAAGCTTTCTTT

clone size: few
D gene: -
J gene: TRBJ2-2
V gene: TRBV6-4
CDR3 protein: CASSVGGGDTGELFF
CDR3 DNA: TGTGCCAGCAGTGTCGGGGGTGGTGACACCGGGGAGCTGTTTTTT

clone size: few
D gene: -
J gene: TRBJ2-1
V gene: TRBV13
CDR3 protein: CASSSFKPRDEAGNEQFF
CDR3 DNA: TGTGCCAGCAGCTCATTCAAACCTCGGGACGAAGCAGGGAATGAGCAGTTCTTC

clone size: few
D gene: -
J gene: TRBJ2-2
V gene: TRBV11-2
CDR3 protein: CASSFNKQLNTGELFF
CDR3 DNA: TGTGCCAGCAGCTTCAATAAACAGCTGAACACCGGGGAGCTGTTTTTT

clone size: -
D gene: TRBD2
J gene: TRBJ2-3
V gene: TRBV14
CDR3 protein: CASSRTSGHTDTQYF
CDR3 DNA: TGTGCCAGCAGCCGAACTAGCGGGCACACAGATACGCAGTATTTT

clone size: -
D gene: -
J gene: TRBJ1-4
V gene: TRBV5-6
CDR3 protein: CASSRRGILSEKLFF
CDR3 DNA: TGTGCCAGCAGCCGGAGGGGTATCTTGTCGGAAAAACTGTTTTTT

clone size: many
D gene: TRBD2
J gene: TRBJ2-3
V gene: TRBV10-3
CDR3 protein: CAISATSGGAVGITDTQYF
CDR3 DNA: TGTGCCATCAGTGCCACTAGCGGGGGGGCTGTGGGGATCACAGATACGCAGTATTTT

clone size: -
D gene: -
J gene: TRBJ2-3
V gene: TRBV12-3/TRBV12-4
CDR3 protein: CASGGAADTQYF
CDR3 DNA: TGTGCCAGCGGGGGGGCGGCGGATACGCAGTATTTT

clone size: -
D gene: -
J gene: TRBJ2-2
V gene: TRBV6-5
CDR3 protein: CASSYSVGHTGERFF
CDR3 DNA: TGTGCCAGCAGTTACTCTGTGGGCCACACCGGGGAGCGGTTTTTT

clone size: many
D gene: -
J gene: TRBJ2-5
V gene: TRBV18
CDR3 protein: CASAGTVQETQYF
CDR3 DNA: TGTGCCAGCGCGGGGACAGTACAAGAGACCCAGTACTTC

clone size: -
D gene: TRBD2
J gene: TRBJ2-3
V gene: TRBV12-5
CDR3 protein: CASGLVLTGTSGRGPPADTQYF
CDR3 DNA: TGTGCTAGTGGTTTGGTCCTGACCGGGACTAGCGGGAGGGGCCCACCGGCAGATACGCAGTATTTT

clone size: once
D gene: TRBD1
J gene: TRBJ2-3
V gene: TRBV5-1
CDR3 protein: CASSLEGQGFDTQYF
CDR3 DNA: TGCGCCAGCAGCTTGGAGGGACAGGGGTTCGATACGCAGTATTTT

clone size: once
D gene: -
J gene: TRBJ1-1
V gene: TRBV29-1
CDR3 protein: CSVKVAGLNTEAFF
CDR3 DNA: TGCAGCGTAAAAGTGGCAGGGCTGAACACTGAAGCTTTCTTT

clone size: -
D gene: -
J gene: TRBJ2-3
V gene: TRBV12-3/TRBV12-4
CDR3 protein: CASRRTFEGTDTQYF
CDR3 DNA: TGTGCCAGCAGAAGGACCTTTGAAGGCACAGATACGCAGTATTTT

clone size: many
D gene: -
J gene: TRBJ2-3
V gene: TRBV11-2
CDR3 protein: CASSPLGASTDTQYF
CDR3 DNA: TGTGCCAGCAGCCCCTTGGGCGCCAGCACAGATACGCAGTATTTT

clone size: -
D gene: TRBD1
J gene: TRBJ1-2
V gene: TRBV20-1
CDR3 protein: CSASRTGSPGYTF
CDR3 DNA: TGCAGTGCTAGCCGGACAGGAAGCCCCGGCTACACCTTC

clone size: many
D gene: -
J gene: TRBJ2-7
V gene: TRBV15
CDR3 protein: CATRGRQWASYEQYF
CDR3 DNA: TGTGCCACCAGAGGAAGACAGTGGGCCTCCTACGAGCAGTACTTC

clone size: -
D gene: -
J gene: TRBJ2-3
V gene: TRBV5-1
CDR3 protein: CASSTAVGQDPDTQYF
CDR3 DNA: TGCGCCAGCAGCACGGCGGTGGGGCAGGACCCGGATACGCAGTATTTT

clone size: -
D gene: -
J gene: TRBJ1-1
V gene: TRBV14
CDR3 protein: CASSRVTLGTEAFF
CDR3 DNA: TGTGCCAGCAGCCGCGTAACGTTAGGCACTGAAGCTTTCTTT